Below are 10 T cell receptor beta chains sequenced from a single sample in a study of T-cell reconstitution after alpha-beta-depleted transplantation in children. As it was prepared, the TCRbeta library received unique molecular identifiers. TCRdb reanalysed the PCR reads using MiXCR and keeps one entry per CDR3 protein. Of 440,000 or so distinct CDR3 sequences listed, around 46% are singletons. The source material was PBMCs, sampled before TCRalphabeta/CD19-depleted stem cell transplant. The receptors were sampled from a girl aged 2-10 years with aplastic anemia, due to receive a stem cell transplant.

The rearrangement uses TRBV6-5 and TRBJ2-3; D gene unclear. The CDR3 is 14 amino acids. Trimming took off 0 bases at V and 4 bases at J, with 8 bases between the two ends. In germline, CDR1 is MNHEY, CDR2 SVGAGI. The CDR3 DNA sequence: TGTGCCAGCAGTTACTCGATTGGGGCAGATACGCAGTATTTT. It specifies CASSYSIGADTQYF.

The chain is built from TRBV20-1 and TRBJ2-1, with TRBD2 identical over 12 bases. Germline V gene data show CDR1 as DFQATT and CDR2 as SNEGSKA (reference sequence). This CDR3 region has 13 residues. J was trimmed by 9 bases and V by 4 bases; bases with no gene match: 4. The CDR3 here is CSAKTSGRFEQFF. The CDR3 nucleotides are TGCAGTGCTAAAACTAGCGGGAGGTTTGAGCAGTTCTTC.

This clonotype occurred a few times. The chain links TRBV27 to TRBJ1-2, with D possibly TRBD1 on 6 matching bases. The CDR3 runs 15 residues. The germline V gene encodes CDR1 MNHEY and CDR2 SMNVEV (reference sequence). The V end was cut by 6 bases, the J end by 4 bases, with 18 bases between. This chain's CDR3 is CASSLGGGSGYGYTF. In DNA form, the CDR3 reads TGTGCCAGCAGCTTGGGGGGGGGCTCGGGCTATGGCTACACCTTC.

The chain joins TRBV30 to TRBJ2-4; a weak D match, TRBD1 (7 bases). The CDR3 spans 16 residues. Trimming removed 3 bases from V and 9 bases from J, with 24 bases in between. Germline loops: CDR1 GTSNPN, CDR2 SVGIG (reference sequence). CDR3 sequence reads: CAWSDPRRGRSIIQYF. Here the CDR3 DNA reads TGTGCCTGGAGCGACCCCCGGAGGGGGCGATCGATCATTCAGTACTTC. Filled out from reference TRBV30 and TRBJ2-4, the complete variable domain reads SQTIHQWPATLVQPVGSPLSLECTVEGTSNPNLYWYRQAAGRGLQLLFYSVGIGQISSEVPQNLSASRPQDRQFILSSKKLLLSDSGFYLCAWSDPRRGRSIIQYFGAGTRLSVL.

This chain uses TRBV20-1 with TRBJ1-5; unclear D gene. Germline CDR1 reads DFQATT; CDR2 reads SNEGSKA (reference sequence). This CDR3 comprises 13 residues. V lost 6 bases to trimming and J lost 3 bases, with 12 bases between them. CDR3 protein: CSAAGRNNQPQHF. For the CDR3, the DNA is TGCAGTGCCGCCGGCAGGAACAATCAGCCCCAGCATTTT.

The rearrangement links TRBV25-1 to TRBJ2-3, with D maybe TRBD2 (6 bases). The CDR3 totals 14 residues. V was clipped by 1 base and J by 4 bases, with 9 bases between them. CDR1 is MGHDK and CDR2 is SYGVNS in the germline V gene. The CDR3 DNA follows: TGTGCCAGCAGTGAATCCCGGGACTCAGATACGCAGTATTTT. Residues: CASSESRDSDTQYF.

The V gene is TRBV12-3 or TRBV12-4, the J gene TRBJ2-7; TRBD2 agrees at 13 bases. Losses at the gene ends were 4 bases for V and 5 bases for J; bases not matched to a gene: 2. The CDR3 has 14 amino acids. This chain's CDR3 is CASSSGLAGDEQYF. For the CDR3, the DNA is TGTGCCAGCAGTTCCGGACTAGCGGGAGACGAGCAGTACTTC.

This clonotype has only one observation. The J gene is TRBJ1-2, the V gene TRBV6-1; D not resolved. V lost 10 bases and J 2 bases, leaving 14 bases between the germline ends. The germline V gene has CDR1 MNHNS and CDR2 SASEGT. This CDR3 spans 13 amino acids. The CDR3 sequence: CATKGGLNYGYTF. Here the CDR3 DNA reads TGTGCCACCAAGGGTGGACTGAACTATGGCTACACCTTC.

In DNA form, the CDR3 reads TGTGCCACCAGCAGACAGACTTGGGACAGTTACTACGAGCAGTACTTC. This gives the protein CATSRQTWDSYYEQYF. This chain uses TRBV15 with TRBJ2-7; 7 positions agree with TRBD1. Germline loops: CDR1 LNHNV, CDR2 YYDKDF (reference sequence). V shed 2 bases and J 3 bases; nucleotides not matched to a gene: 10. CDR3 length: 16 residues.

The chain combines TRBV20-1 with TRBJ1-4; D not certain. Trimming pared 0 bases from V and 0 bases from J, leaving 11 bases between. In germline, CDR1 is DFQATT, CDR2 SNEGSKA (reference sequence). The length of the CDR3 is 16 residues. CDR3 in amino acids: CSARDRRRSTNEKLFF. The DNA for the CDR3 is TGCAGTGCTAGAGACAGGCGCCGATCAACTAATGAAAAACTGTTTTTT.